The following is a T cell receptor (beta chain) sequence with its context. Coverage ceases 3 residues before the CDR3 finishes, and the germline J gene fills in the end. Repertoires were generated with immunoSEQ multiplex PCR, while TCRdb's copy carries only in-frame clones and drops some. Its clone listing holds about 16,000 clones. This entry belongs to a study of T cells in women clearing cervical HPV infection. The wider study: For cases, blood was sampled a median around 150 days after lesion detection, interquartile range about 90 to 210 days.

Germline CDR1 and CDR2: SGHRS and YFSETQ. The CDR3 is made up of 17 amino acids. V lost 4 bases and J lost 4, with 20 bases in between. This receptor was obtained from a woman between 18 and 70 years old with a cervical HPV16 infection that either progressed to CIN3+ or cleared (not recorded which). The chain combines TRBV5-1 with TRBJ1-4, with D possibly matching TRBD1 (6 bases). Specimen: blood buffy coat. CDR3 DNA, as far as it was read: TGCGCCAGCAGCCCCACAGGGAAATATCGGGGTAATGAAAAA. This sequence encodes CASSPTGKYRGNEK. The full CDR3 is CASSPTGKYRGNEKLFF.